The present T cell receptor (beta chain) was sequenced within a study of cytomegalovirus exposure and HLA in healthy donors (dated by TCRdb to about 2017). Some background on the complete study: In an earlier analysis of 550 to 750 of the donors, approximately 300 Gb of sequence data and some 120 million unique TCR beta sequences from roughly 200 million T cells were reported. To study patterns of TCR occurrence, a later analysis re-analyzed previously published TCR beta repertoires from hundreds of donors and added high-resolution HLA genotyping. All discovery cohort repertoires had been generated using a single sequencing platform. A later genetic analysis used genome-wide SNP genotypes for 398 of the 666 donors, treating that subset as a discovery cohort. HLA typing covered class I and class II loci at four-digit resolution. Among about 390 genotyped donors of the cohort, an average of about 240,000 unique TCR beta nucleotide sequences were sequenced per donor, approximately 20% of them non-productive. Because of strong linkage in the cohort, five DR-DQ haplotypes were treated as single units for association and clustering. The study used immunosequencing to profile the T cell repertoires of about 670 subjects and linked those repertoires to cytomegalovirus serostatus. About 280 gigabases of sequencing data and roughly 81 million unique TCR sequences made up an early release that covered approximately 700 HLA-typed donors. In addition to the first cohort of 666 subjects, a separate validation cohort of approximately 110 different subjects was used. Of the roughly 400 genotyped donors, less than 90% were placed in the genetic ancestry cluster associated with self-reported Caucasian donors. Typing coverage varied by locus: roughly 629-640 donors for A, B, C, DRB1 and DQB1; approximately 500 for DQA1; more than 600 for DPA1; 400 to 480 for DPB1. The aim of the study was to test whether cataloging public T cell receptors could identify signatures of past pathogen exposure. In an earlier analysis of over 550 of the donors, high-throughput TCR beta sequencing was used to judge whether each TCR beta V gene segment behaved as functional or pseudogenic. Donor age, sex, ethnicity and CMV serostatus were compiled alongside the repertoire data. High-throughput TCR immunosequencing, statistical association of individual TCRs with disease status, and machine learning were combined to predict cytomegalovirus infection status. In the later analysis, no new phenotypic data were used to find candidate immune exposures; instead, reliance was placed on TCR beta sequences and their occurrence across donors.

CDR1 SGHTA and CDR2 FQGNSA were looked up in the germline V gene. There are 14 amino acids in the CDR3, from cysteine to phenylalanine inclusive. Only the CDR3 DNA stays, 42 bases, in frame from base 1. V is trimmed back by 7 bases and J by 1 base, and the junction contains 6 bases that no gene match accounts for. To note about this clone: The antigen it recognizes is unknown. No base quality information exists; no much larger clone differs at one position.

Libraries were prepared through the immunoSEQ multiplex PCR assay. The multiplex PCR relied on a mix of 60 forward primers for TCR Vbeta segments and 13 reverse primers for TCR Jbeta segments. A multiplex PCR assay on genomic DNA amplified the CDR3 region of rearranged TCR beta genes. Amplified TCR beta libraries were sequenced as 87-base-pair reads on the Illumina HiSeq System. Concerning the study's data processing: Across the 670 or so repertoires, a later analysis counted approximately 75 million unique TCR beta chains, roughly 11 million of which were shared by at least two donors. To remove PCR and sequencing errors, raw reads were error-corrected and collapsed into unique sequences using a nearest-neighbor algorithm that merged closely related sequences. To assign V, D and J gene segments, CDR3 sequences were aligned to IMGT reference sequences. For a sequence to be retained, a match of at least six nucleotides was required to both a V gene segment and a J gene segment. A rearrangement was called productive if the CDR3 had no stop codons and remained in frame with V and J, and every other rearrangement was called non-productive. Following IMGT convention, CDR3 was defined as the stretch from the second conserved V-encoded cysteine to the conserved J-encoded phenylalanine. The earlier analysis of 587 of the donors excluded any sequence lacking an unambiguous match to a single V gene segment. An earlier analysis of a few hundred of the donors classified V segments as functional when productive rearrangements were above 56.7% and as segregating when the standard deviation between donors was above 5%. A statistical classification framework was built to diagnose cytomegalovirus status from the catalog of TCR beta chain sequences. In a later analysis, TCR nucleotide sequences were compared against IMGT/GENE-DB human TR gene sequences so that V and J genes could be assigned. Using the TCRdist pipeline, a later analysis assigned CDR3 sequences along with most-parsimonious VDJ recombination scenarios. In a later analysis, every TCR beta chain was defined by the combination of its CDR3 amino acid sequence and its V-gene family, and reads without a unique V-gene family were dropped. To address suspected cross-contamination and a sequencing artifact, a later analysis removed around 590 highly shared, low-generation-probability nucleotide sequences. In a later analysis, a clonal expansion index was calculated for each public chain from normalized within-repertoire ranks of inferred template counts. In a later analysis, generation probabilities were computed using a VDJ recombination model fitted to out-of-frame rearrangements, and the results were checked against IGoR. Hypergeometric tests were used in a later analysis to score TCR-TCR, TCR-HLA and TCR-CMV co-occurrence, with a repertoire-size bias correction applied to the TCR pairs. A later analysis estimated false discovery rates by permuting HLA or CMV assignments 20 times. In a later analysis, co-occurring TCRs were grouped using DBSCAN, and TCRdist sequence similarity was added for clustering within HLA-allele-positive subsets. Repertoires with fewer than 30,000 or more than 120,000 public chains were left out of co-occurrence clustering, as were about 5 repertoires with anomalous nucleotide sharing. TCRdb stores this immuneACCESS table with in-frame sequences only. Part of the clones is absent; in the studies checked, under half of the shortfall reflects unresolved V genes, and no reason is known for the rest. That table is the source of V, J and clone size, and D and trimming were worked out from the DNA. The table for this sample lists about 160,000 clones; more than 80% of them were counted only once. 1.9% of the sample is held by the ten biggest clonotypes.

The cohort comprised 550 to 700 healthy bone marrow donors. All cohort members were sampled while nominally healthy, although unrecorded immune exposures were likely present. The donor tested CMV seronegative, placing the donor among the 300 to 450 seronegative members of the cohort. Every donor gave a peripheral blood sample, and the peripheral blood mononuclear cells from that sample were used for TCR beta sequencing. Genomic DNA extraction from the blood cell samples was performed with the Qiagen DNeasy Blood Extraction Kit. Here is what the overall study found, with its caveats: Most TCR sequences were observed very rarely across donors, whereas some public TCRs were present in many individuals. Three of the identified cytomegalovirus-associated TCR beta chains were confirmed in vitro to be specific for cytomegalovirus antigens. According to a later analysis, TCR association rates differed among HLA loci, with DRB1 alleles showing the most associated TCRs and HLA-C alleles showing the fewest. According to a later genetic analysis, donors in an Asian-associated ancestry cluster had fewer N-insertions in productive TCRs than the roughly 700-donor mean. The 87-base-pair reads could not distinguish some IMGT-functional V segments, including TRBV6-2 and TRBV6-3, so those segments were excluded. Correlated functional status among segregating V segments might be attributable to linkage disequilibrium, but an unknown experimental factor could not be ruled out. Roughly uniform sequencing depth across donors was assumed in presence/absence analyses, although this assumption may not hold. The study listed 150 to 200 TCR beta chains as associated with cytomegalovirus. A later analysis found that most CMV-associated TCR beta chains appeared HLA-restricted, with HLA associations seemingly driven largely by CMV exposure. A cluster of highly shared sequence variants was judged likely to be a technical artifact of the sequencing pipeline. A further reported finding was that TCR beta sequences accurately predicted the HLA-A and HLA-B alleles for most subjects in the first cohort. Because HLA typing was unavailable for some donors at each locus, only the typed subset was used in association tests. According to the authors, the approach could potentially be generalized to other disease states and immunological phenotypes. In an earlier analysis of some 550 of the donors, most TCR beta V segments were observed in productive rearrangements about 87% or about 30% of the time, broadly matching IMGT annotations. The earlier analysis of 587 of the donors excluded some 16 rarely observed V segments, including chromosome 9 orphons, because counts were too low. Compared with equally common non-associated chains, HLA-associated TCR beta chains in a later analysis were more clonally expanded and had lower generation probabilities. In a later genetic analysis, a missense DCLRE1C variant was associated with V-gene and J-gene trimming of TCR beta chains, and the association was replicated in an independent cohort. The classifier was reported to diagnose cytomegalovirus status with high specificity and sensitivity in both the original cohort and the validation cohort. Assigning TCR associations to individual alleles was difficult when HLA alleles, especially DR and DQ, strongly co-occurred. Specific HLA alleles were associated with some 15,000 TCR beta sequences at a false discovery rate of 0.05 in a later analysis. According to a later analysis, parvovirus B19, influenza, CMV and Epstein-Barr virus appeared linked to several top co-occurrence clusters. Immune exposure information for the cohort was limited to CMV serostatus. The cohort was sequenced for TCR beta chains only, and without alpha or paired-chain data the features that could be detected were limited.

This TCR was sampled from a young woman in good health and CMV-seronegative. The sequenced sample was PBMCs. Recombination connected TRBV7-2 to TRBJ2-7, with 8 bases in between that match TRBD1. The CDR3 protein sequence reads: CASIQDRASYEQYF. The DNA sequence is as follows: TGTGCCAGCATCCAGGACAGGGCGTCCTACGAGCAGTACTTC.